This T cell receptor beta chain stems from a study of T cells in Graves' hyperthyroidism and ophthalmopathy (dated 2019 in TCRdb). At the level of the whole study: Peripheral blood samples were taken at the time of initial diagnosis, prior to any treatment. Prospective prediction of ophthalmopathy was tested in an independent validation cohort consisting of some 18 hyperthyroidism patients and around 16 patients who later progressed to ophthalmopathy. In addition, the study compared T-cell repertoires in thyroid tissue and in blood from five to seven Graves' hyperthyroidism patients. The paper reports TCR Vbeta CDR3 sequencing of more than 120 peripheral blood samples: 43 ophthalmopathy, some 80 hyperthyroidism and approximately 17 progressor patients. The roughly 100 discovery patients were randomly divided into training and test sets at a 7:3 ratio. Following sampling, methimazole starting at 30 mg daily was given to hyperthyroidism patients, and high-dose intravenous methylprednisolone was given to ophthalmopathy patients. To identify TCR V-J signatures that set the groups apart, the researchers used a discovery cohort of 100 patients, made up of approximately 43 with Graves' ophthalmopathy and some 58 with stable Graves' hyperthyroidism.

Measured from the cysteine to the phenylalanine, the CDR3 is 13 residues long. Of the read, only the CDR3 DNA is kept; its 39 bases are in frame from base 1. In the germline V gene (reference sequence), CDR1 corresponds to LGHDT and CDR2 to YNNKEL. Cut back by 4 bases and 2 bases, the V and J ends lie 7 bases apart. In the ophthalmopathy patients, disease was moderately to severely active, with a Clinical Activity Score of 3 or more, a NOSPECS grade of 4 or more, and a duration of less than 3 months. The study excluded patients with uncontrolled infections, other autoimmune diseases, pregnancy or lactation. Clinical symptoms, serum thyroxine and TRAb, thyroid ultrasound, and orbital computed tomography formed the basis for the diagnoses. Ficoll-Paque density gradient centrifugation was used to isolate PBMCs from about 9 ml of fresh peripheral blood. Total RNA was extracted with Trizol reagent, and quality was checked on an Agilent 2100 Bioanalyzer.

This clonotype was found many times. Its target antigen remains unknown. Base qualities are missing; no much larger clone stands one base away. The research as a whole found: Sample size was not statistically predetermined, and blinding of investigators to group allocation was not performed. Most expanded thyroid clonotypes (frequency above 0.001) were also detected in blood, suggesting blood repertoires may reflect thyroid immune responses. In validation, progression to ophthalmopathy was predicted by the model with about 70% sensitivity and roughly 76% specificity, a median of roughly 6 months before onset. In cross-validation, a model built on a 13 V-J signature told ophthalmopathy apart from stable hyperthyroidism with under 90% sensitivity and roughly 81% specificity, and in testing the same model reached 80%/75%.

The TCR beta CDR3 regions were amplified from RNA transcripts. The first round of RT-PCR for the TCR CDR3 was performed with the HTBI primer set and the Qiagen OneStep RT-PCR kit. A second multiplex PCR round built the libraries, followed by size selection and purification. The libraries were sequenced on an Illumina HiSeq2000 using paired-end 100 bp reads. Per the source publication's procedure: Raw data were processed with SOAPnuke, discarding reads with adapters, uncalled bases, mean Phred below 15, or no exact constant-primer or identifier match. High-quality paired reads were merged with COPE v1.2.5, and unique nucleotide sequences were defined as clonotypes. Clonotypes were aligned to IMGT TRBV, TRBD and TRBJ reference segments using MiTCR v1.1. Only V-J combinations with frequency above 0.0001, covering 99% to 99.2% of repertoires, were analysed. The TCS score was defined as the ratio of F50 (clonal expansion) to E x V (chaos), calculated using BLOSUM62-based TCRdist between CDR3 peptides within each V-J. Welch's t-statistics and random forest reduced roughly 500 V-J features to 13, which were used in a naive Bayes classifier (R e1071). TCRdb reran the public reads through fastp at Q25 and MiXCR, keeping productive beta chains. Each CDR3 protein gets just one entry, which takes the most common genes and DNA from the rows behind it. TCRdb's processing, not the authors' own work, is the source of the V and J calls. Across this sample there are 400,000 or so distinct CDR3 sequences, with roughly 15% seen only once. Jointly, the top ten make up approximately 19% of the sample.

Sequencing was carried out using blood. This clonotype was obtained from a woman aged 55-70 years with Graves' ophthalmopathy. The V and J segments used are TRBV3-1 and TRBJ2-3; no D gene can be assigned with confidence. The CDR3 has the sequence CASSPRTTDTQYF. The DNA is TGTGCCAGCAGCCCGCGCACCACAGATACGCAGTATTTT.